The 16 T cell receptor beta chains below come from one sample, sequenced in a study of CXCR3-negative and CXCR3-positive naive CD8 T cells. TRB cDNA was prepared as libraries by UMI-labeled 5' RACE. TCRdb reprocessed the 5' RACE reads, keeping one entry per CDR3 protein, no DNA. Its listing shows about 41,000 distinct CDR3 sequences. Sample: naive CXCR3- CD8+ T cells from blood. Sample subset: CD45RO-CCR7+CD27+CD95- naive CD8+ T cells lacking CXCR3 (TNR3-). All receptors come from a human donor in good health. Some clones in this sample may be carry-over from other donors' samples.

The rearrangement links TRBV25-1 to TRBJ2-7; TCRdb's D gene call, TRBD1, goes unchecked for lack of DNA. Germline V gene sequence: CDR1 MGHDK, CDR2 SYGVNS. This CDR3 region has 14 residues. The CDR3 sequence: CASSEWGGGYEQYF.

This chain joins TRBV12-3 or TRBV12-4 and TRBJ2-3; absent DNA, TCRdb's TRBD2 call cannot be checked. The CDR3 consists of 19 residues. The CDR3 here is CASSQFNIPSGGAADTQYF.

V usage is TRBV20-1 and J usage is TRBJ2-7. Germline lookup yields CDR1 DFQATT and CDR2 SNEGSKA (reference sequence). This CDR3 is 15 amino acids long. The CDR3 loop is CSARNTVDVVYEQYF.

The V and J genes are TRBV9 and TRBJ2-1; TCRdb's D call, TRBD2, is unchecked because there is no DNA. CDR1 and CDR2 from the germline V gene are SGDLS and YYNGEE. CDR3 length: 15 residues. CDR3: CASSVGRESYNGQFF. Drawing the rest from reference TRBV9 and TRBJ2-1, the complete variable domain is DSGVTQTPKHLITATGQRVTLRCSPRSGDLSVYWYQQSLDQGLQFLIQYYNGEERAKGNILERFSAQQFPDLHSELNLSSLELGDSALYFCASSVGRESYNGQFFGPGTRLTVL.

The CDR3 loop is CASTVFSSGDTQYF. The chain links TRBV6-2 or TRBV6-3 to TRBJ2-3. In germline, CDR1 is MNHEY, CDR2 SVGEGT. This CDR3 comprises 14 residues.

The chain is built from TRBV28 and TRBJ1-1. Germline CDR1 is MDHEN and CDR2 is SYDVKM. The CDR3 length is 15 residues. The CDR3 loop is CASSLLTGVNTEAFF.

V usage is TRBV2 and J usage is TRBJ1-5; TCRdb reports TRBD1, a call that lacks DNA to check it against. The CDR3 is 15 residues long. Per germline, CDR1 SNHLY and CDR2 FYNNEI. The CDR3 loop is CASSGQGASNQPQHF.

The chain uses TRBV20-1 and TRBJ2-7. CDR1 is DFQATT, CDR2 SNEGSKA, per germline (reference sequence). This CDR3 has 11 residues. CDR3: CSARDIREQYF.

By frequency, this clonotype registers medium-sized. The chain carries TRBV5-5 and TRBJ2-5. Germline CDR1 reads SGHKS; CDR2 reads YYEKEE (reference sequence). The CDR3 length is 13 residues. CDR3 loop: CASSLVAVETQYF.

The V and J genes are TRBV5-1 and TRBJ2-5; there is no DNA to check the TCRdb D call of TRBD1. This CDR3 is 16 amino acids long. Per germline, CDR1 SGHRS and CDR2 YFSETQ. The CDR3 spells CASSSEGGEIKETQYF.

This chain joins TRBV13 and TRBJ1-3. Germline V gene lookup returns CDR1 PRHDT and CDR2 FYEKMQ (reference sequence). The CDR3 has 14 amino acids. CDR3 loop: CASTAGNSGNTIYF. The full variable domain, with the rest looked up from reference TRBV13 and TRBJ1-3, is AAGVIQSPRHLIKEKRETATLKCYPIPRHDTVYWYQQGPGQDPQFLISFYEKMQSDKGSIPDRFSAQQFSDYHSELNMSSLELGDSALYFCASTAGNSGNTIYFGEGSWLTVV.

The CDR3 loop is CASRASGGAEGYNEQFF. This chain connects TRBV7-9 to TRBJ2-1; TCRdb lists TRBD2, though no DNA is available to test this call. Germline assignment: CDR1 SEHNR and CDR2 FQNEAQ (reference sequence). There are 17 residues in the CDR3.

The rearrangement uses TRBV6-1 and TRBJ1-6; the TRBD1 assignment by TCRdb is unverifiable without DNA. Germline loops: CDR1 MNHNS, CDR2 SASEGT. The CDR3 runs 16 residues. This chain's CDR3 is CASRGWDGEGNSPLHF.

J is TRBJ2-3 and V is TRBV7-8. CDR1 is SGHVS, CDR2 FQNEAQ, per germline. The CDR3 is 16 amino acids. CDR3 in amino acids: CASSLLLAVGTDTQYF.

The chain joins TRBV4-3 to TRBJ2-3; the TRBD1 assignment by TCRdb is unverifiable without DNA. CDR1 and CDR2 from the germline V gene are LGHNA and YSLEER. This CDR3 is 15 amino acids long. This CDR3 is CASSQDGQGTDTQYF.

This CDR3 is CSVELAGGPINEQFF. The chain employs TRBV29-1 and TRBJ2-1; absent DNA, TCRdb's TRBD2 call cannot be checked. This CDR3 has 15 amino acids. From germline, CDR1 is SQVTM and CDR2 ANQGSEA.